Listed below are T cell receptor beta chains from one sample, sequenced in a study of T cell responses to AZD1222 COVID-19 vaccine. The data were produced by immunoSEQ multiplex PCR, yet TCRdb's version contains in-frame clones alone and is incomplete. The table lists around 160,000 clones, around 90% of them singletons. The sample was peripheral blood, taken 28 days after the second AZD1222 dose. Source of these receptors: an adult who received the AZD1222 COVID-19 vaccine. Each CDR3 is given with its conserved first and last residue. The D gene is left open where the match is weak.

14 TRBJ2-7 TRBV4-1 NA TGCGCCAGCAGCCAAGGCGCGAGCTCCTACGAGCAGTACTTC CASSQGASSYEQYF
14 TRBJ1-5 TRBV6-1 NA TGTGCCAGCAGTGAAGTAGGGCCTAGGGGGCCCCAGCATTTT CASSEVGPRGPQHF
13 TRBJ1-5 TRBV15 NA TGTGCCACCAGCAGAGTCAATAATCAGCCCCAGCATTTT CATSRVNNQPQHF
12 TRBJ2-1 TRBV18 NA TGTGCCAGCTCACCACCCACAGGCGAGCAGTTCTTC CASSPPTGEQFF
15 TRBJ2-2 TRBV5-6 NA TGTGCCAGCAGCTTGTCGGGCAGAACTACCGGGGAGCTGTTTTTT CASSLSGRTTGELFF
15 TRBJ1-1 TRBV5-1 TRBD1 TGCGCCAGCAGCTATCGGACAGGCCTGAACACTGAAGCTTTCTTT CASSYRTGLNTEAFF
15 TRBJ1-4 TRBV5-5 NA TGTGCCAGCAGCGCCTACAGGACAACTAATGAAAAACTGTTTTTT CASSAYRTTNEKLFF
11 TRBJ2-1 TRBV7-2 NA TGTGCCAGCAGCTTAGTAAATGAGCAGTTCTTC CASSLVNEQFF
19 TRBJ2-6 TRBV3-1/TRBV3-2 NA TGTGCCAGCAGCCATCTCTGGGGAACTGGACTCCTCGGGGCCAACGTCCTGACTTTC CASSHLWGTGLLGANVLTF
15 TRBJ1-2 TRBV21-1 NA TGTGCCAGCAGCATACCGAGGGGGGCAGGGCGAGGCTACACCTTC CASSIPRGAGRGYTF
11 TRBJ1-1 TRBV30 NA TGTGCCTGGATTGGGAACACTGAAGCTTTCTTT CAWIGNTEAFF
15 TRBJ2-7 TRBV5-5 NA TGTGCCAGCAGCTCTGACAGGTCTTTCTCCTACGAGCAGTACTTC CASSSDRSFSYEQYF
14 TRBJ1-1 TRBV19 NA TGTGCCAGTAGCCGTGCCAGGGGAAACACTGAAGCTTTCTTT CASSRARGNTEAFF
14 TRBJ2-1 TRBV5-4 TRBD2 TGTGCCAGCACGGGCGGGAGCTCCTACAATGAGCAGTTCTTC CASTGGSSYNEQFF
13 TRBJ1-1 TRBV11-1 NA TGTGCCAGCAGACCGACAGCGAACACTGAAGCTTTCTTT CASRPTANTEAFF
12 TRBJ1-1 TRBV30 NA TGTGCCTGGAATCCGGGAGAAACTGAAGCTTTCTTT CAWNPGETEAFF
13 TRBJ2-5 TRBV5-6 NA TGTGCCAGCAGCTTGGCTGGGGGTGAGACCCAGTACTTC CASSLAGGETQYF
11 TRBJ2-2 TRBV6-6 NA TGTGCCAGCAGTTGGGGCGGGGAGCTGTTTTTT CASSWGGELFF
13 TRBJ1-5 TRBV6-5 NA TGTGCCAGCAGGCTCAGGGATGGTCAGCCCCAGCATTTT CASRLRDGQPQHF
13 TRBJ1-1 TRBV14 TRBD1 TGTGCCAGCAACGACAGGGGGTGGCCTGAAGCTTTCTTT CASNDRGWPEAFF
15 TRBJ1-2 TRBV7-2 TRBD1 TGTGCCAGCAGCTACCGGGACAGGGGGGACTATGGCTACACCTTC CASSYRDRGDYGYTF
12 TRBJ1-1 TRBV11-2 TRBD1 TGTGCCAGCAGCTTGGGACAGCCTGAAGCTTTCTTT CASSLGQPEAFF
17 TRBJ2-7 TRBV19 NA TGTGCCAGTAGTATAGGGGTTTCTACAGGGATTCGGGACGAGCAGTACTTC CASSIGVSTGIRDEQYF
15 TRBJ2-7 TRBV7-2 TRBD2 TGTGCCAGCAGCTTGAATAGCGGGGGCCCCTACGAGCAGTACTTC CASSLNSGGPYEQYF
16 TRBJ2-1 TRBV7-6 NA TGTGCCAGCAGCGCTAGGGGCGGGGAAAGATACAATGAGCAGTTCTTC CASSARGGERYNEQFF